The entry below describes one T cell receptor (beta chain). Its antigen is currently unknown. One end of the junction varies from germline; a read error may be responsible. PCR was performed a second time for about 7 to 11 cycles using a sample-barcoded 5' primer and a J-beta primer mix. The template-switch adaptor, which had 12 random nucleotides, put a tag on each cDNA molecule. From the 5' RACE reads, TCRdb called clonotypes with MiXCR, one entry per CDR3 protein. The sample shows about 780,000 distinct CDR3 sequences, 46% of them seen only once. This record comes from a study of blood T cells in healthy people across ages. General observations from the study: Expanded clonotype changes were possibly confounded by unknown donor CMV status. Older age coincided with a roughly linear decline in TCR beta diversity per million T cells.

The CDR3 contains 16 residues. The germline V gene has CDR1 LNHNV and CDR2 YYDKDF (reference sequence). Sequences were obtained from blood. This chain connects TRBV15 to TRBJ2-7; 12 bases fit TRBD2. The receptor's source is a man at least 80 years old in good health. CDR3: CASSKIGLAGTYEQYF. The CDR3 DNA is TGTGCCTCCAGCAAGATCGGACTAGCGGGGACCTACGAGCAGTACTTC. Together with reference TRBV15 and TRBJ2-7, the CDR3 gives the full variable domain: DAMVIQNPRYQVTQFGKPVTLSCSQTLNHNVMYWYQQKSSQAPKLLFHYYDKDFNNEADTPDNFQSRRPNTSFCFLDIRSPGLGDTAMYLCASSKIGLAGTYEQYFGPGTRLTVT.